This passage covers 22 T cell receptor beta chains from one sample sequenced in a study of response to subunit inactivated influenza vaccine. MiXCR was run by TCRdb on the RT-PCR reads, yielding one entry per CDR3 protein. The profile covers about 240,000 distinct CDR3 sequences, with less than 15% appearing a single time and about 7.8% taken by the ten largest. Here the sequenced sample was non-naive T cells sorted from PBMCs, taken about 14 days before vaccination. The receptors here all came from a man aged 50 to 60 who received an inactivated influenza vaccine.

The sample holds many counts of this clonotype. The V gene is TRBV10-3, the J gene TRBJ2-2, with D uncertain. The CDR3 has 14 residues. The germline CDR1 and CDR2 sequences are ENHRY and SYGVKD. Trimming took off 4 bases at V and 1 base at J, with 7 bases between the two ends. For the CDR3, the DNA is TGTGCCATCAGTGTGACTCGGAACACCGGGGAGCTGTTTTTT. Amino acids: CAISVTRNTGELFF.

This clonotype occurred many times. V is TRBV11-1 and J is TRBJ2-1; D is possibly TRBD2 (6 bases). Trimming cost V 2 bases and J 1 base, with 12 bases left between them. This CDR3 contains 16 residues. In germline, CDR1 is SGHAT, CDR2 FQDESV (reference sequence). For the CDR3, the DNA is TGTGCCAGCAGCTTAAGGCGGGGCGCGTCCTACAATGAGCAGTTCTTC. Protein: CASSLRRGASYNEQFF. Supplemented by reference TRBV11-1 and TRBJ2-1, the full variable domain reads EAEVAQSPRYKITEKSQAVAFWCDPISGHATLYWYRQILGQGPELLVQFQDESVVDDSQLPKDRFSAERLKGVDSTLKIQPAELGDSAMYLCASSLRRGASYNEQFFGPGTRLTVL.

This clonotype was recorded a few times. V is TRBV7-9 and J is TRBJ2-7; no clear D. The CDR3 loop spans 13 amino acids. In germline, CDR1 is SEHNR, CDR2 FQNEAQ (reference sequence). V lost 7 bases and J lost 0, with 10 bases in between. The CDR3 coding sequence is TGTGCCAGCACCTCGCGGAGCTCCTACGAGCAGTACTTC. It codes for CASTSRSSYEQYF.

This clonotype occurred a few times. This clone may be a read error of a much larger clone one base away. CDR3 protein: CASSTGQGETQYF. The CDR3, as DNA: TGTGCCAGCAGCACGGGACAGGGAGAGACCCAGTACTTC. The rearrangement joins TRBV9 to TRBJ2-5; 9 nucleotides align to TRBD1. V was pared by 4 bases and J by 4 bases, with 2 bases of the junction left unmatched. There are 13 residues in the CDR3. Germline values: CDR1 SGDLS, CDR2 YYNGEE.

The sample holds a few counts of this clonotype. The genes are TRBV7-9 and TRBJ1-1; the match to TRBD1 covers 7 bases. Germline lookup yields CDR1 SEHNR and CDR2 FQNEAQ (reference sequence). This CDR3 has 12 amino acids. The ends lost 5 bases at V and 8 bases at J; junction bases unmatched: 5. The CDR3 DNA is TGTGCCAGCAGCGTCGGGACAGACGAAGCTTTCTTT. Translated, it gives CASSVGTDEAFF.

Many counts were recorded for this clonotype. V is TRBV12-3 or TRBV12-4 and J is TRBJ2-3; a weak D match, TRBD2 (5 bases). The CDR3 sequence is 12 residues long. V lost 6 bases and J 7 bases, leaving 11 bases between the germline ends. In DNA, the CDR3 is TGTGCCAGCAGCTACGACTATAATACGCAGTATTTT. It specifies CASSYDYNTQYF.

In its sample, this clonotype was seen many times. The chain couples TRBV6-1 to TRBJ2-7, with 7 bases fitting TRBD1. Germline V gives CDR1 MNHNS, CDR2 SASEGT. Trimming at V came to 8 bases and at J to 0 bases, leaving 7 bases not matched to a gene. This CDR3 has 14 amino acids. Written as DNA, the CDR3 is TGTGCCAGCCTTGCGGACAGGACCTCCTACGAGCAGTACTTC. Translating gives CASLADRTSYEQYF.

This chain joins TRBV5-1 and TRBJ1-4; D is undetermined. Germline CDR1 is SGHRS and CDR2 is YFSETQ. The CDR3 is made up of 13 amino acids. Trimming stripped 4 bases from V and 3 bases from J, with 7 bases between. The CDR3 is CASSKGPNEKLFF. CDR3 coding DNA: TGCGCCAGCAGCAAGGGTCCTAATGAAAAACTGTTTTTT.

This clonotype has ten or more counts. This chain connects TRBV12-3 or TRBV12-4 to TRBJ2-5, with 8 nucleotides matching TRBD1. This CDR3 has 15 amino acids. With V trimmed by 6 bases and J by 9 bases, 15 bases remained unmatched. CDR3: CASSLGQATFEAQYF. The CDR3 bases are TGTGCCAGCAGCCTGGGACAGGCGACGTTTGAGGCCCAGTACTTC.

This clonotype has a handful of counts. This chain links TRBV6-1 with TRBJ2-1; 11 bases map to TRBD2. Germline CDR1 MNHNS, CDR2 SASEGT. V shed 7 bases, J shed 6 bases, and the junction held 8 bases outside the gene matches. This CDR3 has 15 residues. Here the CDR3 DNA reads TGTGCCAGCAACGAGACTAGCGGGAAAGCCAATGAGCAGTTCTTC. Its protein product is CASNETSGKANEQFF.

The J gene is TRBJ2-6, the V gene TRBV5-6; 9 bases map to TRBD1. The CDR3 is 18 amino acids. Germline V gene sequence: CDR1 SGHDT, CDR2 YYEEEE. V gave up 2 bases and J gave up 0 bases; unmatched junction bases: 6. The CDR3 nucleotides read TGTGCCAGCAGCTTAGCCGGGACAGGGTTCTCTGGGGCCAACGTCCTGACTTTC. Protein: CASSLAGTGFSGANVLTF. Using reference TRBV5-6 and TRBJ2-6 for the parts outside the CDR3, the full variable domain is DAGVTQSPTHLIKTRGQQVTLRCSPKSGHDTVSWYQQALGQGPQFIFQYYEEEERQRGNFPDRFSGHQFPNYSSELNVNALLLGDSALYLCASSLAGTGFSGANVLTFGAGSRLTVL.

The chain carries TRBV7-8 and TRBJ2-2, with 7 nucleotides matching TRBD2. The ends lost 11 bases at V and 2 bases at J; junction bases unmatched: 8. Germline assignment: CDR1 SGHVS and CDR2 FQNEAQ. The CDR3 length is 14 residues. The DNA for the CDR3 is TGTGCCGGCGGGGGAGGTGCCAACACCGGGGAGCTGTTTTTT. Its translation: CAGGGGANTGELFF.

Ten or more counts support this clonotype. The chain combines TRBV27 with TRBJ2-7; no clear D. The CDR3 runs 13 residues. The ends were cut back, 3 bases at V and 0 bases at J, with 6 bases in the middle. Looked up from germline, CDR1 is MNHEY and CDR2 is SMNVEV (reference sequence). The CDR3 DNA sequence: TGTGCCAGCAGTTTCCCGAGCTCCTACGAGCAGTACTTC. Translated: CASSFPSSYEQYF.

CDR3 coding DNA: TGTGCCAGCAGGGCTCGGGGGCTAGCGGGAGGAGTCGCTGAGCAGTTCTTC. Its protein product is CASRARGLAGGVAEQFF. The chain employs TRBV12-3 or TRBV12-4 and TRBJ2-1; TRBD2 matches 11 bases. The ends lost 6 bases at V and 9 bases at J; junction bases unmatched: 16. The CDR3 totals 17 residues.

Remarks on this clonotype: It is likely a read error, because the conserved phenylalanine at the end of the CDR3 is missing. The chain is built from TRBV28 and TRBJ1-6; D ambiguous. The germline CDR1 and CDR2 sequences are MDHEN and SYDVKM. The V and J ends lost 3 bases and 7 bases respectively, with 13 bases between them. The CDR3 totals 15 residues. The CDR3 DNA follows: TGTGCCAGCAGTTTGGCGGCAGGACCAAATTCACCCCTCCACTCT. As protein: CASSLAAGPNSPLHS.

This clonotype was recorded a few times. The genes are TRBV6-2 or TRBV6-3 and TRBJ2-1; 9 nucleotides line up with TRBD2. Germline-derived CDR1 and CDR2 are MNHEY and SVGEGT. The CDR3 consists of 16 residues. J was trimmed by 10 bases and V by 2 bases; bases with no gene match: 12. The CDR3 is CASSYDPAGGRVEQFF. CDR3 nucleotide sequence: TGTGCCAGCAGTTACGATCCAGCGGGGGGCCGGGTAGAGCAGTTCTTC.

The chain links TRBV5-1 to TRBJ1-1; TRBD1 is a possible D gene (6 bases). V was cut by 7 bases and J by 4 bases, with 14 bases left in between. The CDR3 has 13 residues. CDR1 and CDR2 (germline): SGHRS, YFSETQ. DNA for the CDR3: TGCGCCAGCGGGGTCGGGGGCGGCACTGAAGCTTTCTTT. Protein: CASGVGGGTEAFF.

The chain uses TRBV15 and TRBJ2-3; D unresolved. The CDR3 covers 13 residues. Germline V gene sequence: CDR1 LNHNV, CDR2 YYDKDF (reference sequence). V was clipped by 4 bases and J by 4 bases, with 9 bases between them. CDR3: CATSKARADTQYF. DNA for the CDR3: TGTGCCACCAGCAAAGCCCGTGCAGATACGCAGTATTTT.

This clonotype was seen many times. V gene TRBV3-1 combines with J gene TRBJ2-2; D remains ambiguous. Germline-derived CDR1 and CDR2 are LGHDT and YNNKEL (reference sequence). The ends were cut back, 1 base at V and 8 bases at J, with 11 bases in the middle. The CDR3 loop spans 14 amino acids. The DNA of the CDR3 is TGTGCCAGCAGCCAAGGGGCCACGTCGGGGGAGCTGTTTTTT. The encoded protein is CASSQGATSGELFF. The complete variable domain, with remaining parts taken from reference TRBV3-1 and TRBJ2-2, reads DTAVSQTPKYLVTQMGNDKSIKCEQNLGHDTMYWYKQDSKKFLKIMFSYNNKELIINETVPNRFSPKSPDKAHLNLHINSLELGDSAVYFCASSQGATSGELFFGEGSRLTVL.

This clonotype has only a few counts. This chain uses TRBV20-1 with TRBJ1-2; D is unresolved. Trimming stripped 6 bases from V and 8 bases from J, with 19 bases between. CDR1 is DFQATT, CDR2 SNEGSKA, per germline (reference sequence). This CDR3 is 13 amino acids long. CDR3 coding DNA: TGCAGTGCCGGCCGGGCCTCCCTCCCAGGCTACACCTTC. Its translation: CSAGRASLPGYTF.

This clonotype has only a few counts. The chain links TRBV20-1 to TRBJ2-5; D unresolved. There are 15 residues in the CDR3. Germline values: CDR1 DFQATT, CDR2 SNEGSKA (reference sequence). V lost 1 base to trimming and J lost 3 bases, with 15 bases between them. The CDR3 bases are TGCAGTGCTAGAGGGGTTTGGCCTAGTAAAGAGACCCAGTACTTC. Its protein product is CSARGVWPSKETQYF.

The CDR3 sequence is CSAIDDRPSSYEQYF. CDR3 DNA sequence: TGCAGTGCGATAGATGACAGGCCTAGCTCCTACGAGCAGTACTTC. The chain combines TRBV20-1 with TRBJ2-7; tentative D call: TRBD1 (6 bases). Germline assignment: CDR1 DFQATT and CDR2 SNEGSKA (reference sequence). The CDR3 is 15 residues long. V dropped 6 bases and J dropped 0 bases, with 18 bases sitting between them.